A single sample is the source of the 4 T cell receptor beta chains below, sequenced in a study of CD8+ T cells in alopecia areata. Investigators isolated RNA and reverse transcribed it into cDNA to act as the sequencing template. The repertoire was sequenced with immunoSEQ multiplex PCR; TCRdb's copy has only in-frame clones and lacks some. There are about 270,000 clones in the sample, none observed a single time. Using CD4, CD8alpha, NKG2D, NKG2ACE and other markers, pooled cutaneous lymph node cells were sorted. Sequencing was performed on CD4+ T cells sorted from a lymph node. The receptors come from a C3H/HeJ mouse with alopecia areata. The MHC haplotype recorded for the strain is H2-k.

For this clone: The genes are named according to mouse. The CDR3 is cut off 4 residues early in the read; its end comes from the germline J gene. V usage is TRBV13-1 and J usage is TRBJ2-7, with D maybe TRBD2 (6 bases). Germline CDR1 and CDR2: NSHNY and SYGAGN. V dropped 2 bases and J dropped 0 bases, with 12 bases sitting between them. CDR3 size: 15 residues. The DNA read from the CDR3 is TGTGCCAGCAGTGAGGCTGGGGCTAGCTCCTAT. This sequence encodes CASSEAGASSY. The entire CDR3 is CASSEAGASSYEQYF.

This clone was seen more than once but under ten times. The gene names here belong to mouse. The part of the CDR3 DNA that was read is TGTGCCAGCAGCCGGGACTGGGGGGGC. It yields the protein CASSRDWGG. The entire CDR3 reads CASSRDWGGDYTF. The chain has TRBV14 and TRBJ1-2, with D perhaps TRBD1 (5 bases). The observed sequence ends 4 residues before the CDR3 terminus, with the missing tail filled in from the germline J gene. The germline V gene encodes CDR1 SGHDT and CDR2 FRDEAV. This CDR3 has 13 amino acids.

Remarks on this clone: The gene symbols are mouse symbols. CDR3 amino acids: CASSREGTNTEVFF. The CDR3 bases that were read are TGTGCTAGCAGTAGAGAAGGTACAAACACA. The V and J genes are TRBV17 and TRBJ1-1; D remains ambiguous. The read ends 4 residues early relative to the CDR3; the germline J gene fills the gap. The CDR3 is 14 amino acids. The germline V gene has CDR1 MNHDT and CDR2 YYDKIL. Deletions cut 0 bases from V and 0 bases from J, with 5 bases between.

About this clone: Gene labels here are mouse ones. The read terminates 4 residues ahead of where the CDR3 ends, so the germline J gene completes it. The sample carries other DNA sequences with the same CDR3. This sequence joins TRBV31 and TRBJ2-7; 10 nucleotides line up with TRBD2. CDR1 GKSSPN and CDR2 SITVG come from the germline V gene. V trimming: 2 bases; J trimming: 3 bases; junction bases outside the gene matches: 1. The CDR3 consists of 13 residues. The CDR3 loop is CAWSGDWGYEQYF. The part of the CDR3 DNA that was read is TGTGCCTGGAGTGGGGACTGGGGCTAT.